This entry concerns a single TCR beta chain. Within the sample, other DNA sequences also encode this same CDR3. This entry belongs to a study of blood T cell repertoires in COVID-19. Libraries were prepared by immunoSEQ multiplex PCR; TCRdb keeps only in-frame clonotypes and omits some of them. This sample has 60,000 to 70,000 clones, with about 86% found just once. This CDR3 contains 13 residues. The V end was cut by 4 bases, the J end by 4 bases, with 10 bases between. Germline V lookup: CDR1 MRHNA, CDR2 SNTAGT. The TCR was taken from a woman aged 60-70 years with acute or convalescent COVID-19. The rearrangement joins TRBV6-4 to TRBJ1-1; maybe TRBD1 (5 bases). The sample consisted of peripheral blood. CDR3 in amino acids: CASSAGKGTEAFF. CDR3 coding DNA: TGTGCCAGCAGTGCAGGGAAGGGCACTGAAGCTTTCTTT.